A selection of T cell receptor beta chains follows, all from one sample in a study of graft-versus-host responses after intestinal transplantation. Libraries were prepared by immunoSEQ multiplex PCR; TCRdb keeps only in-frame clonotypes and omits some of them. The data contain under 140,000 clones, 93% of them singletons. Their antigens remain unidentified. Specimen: unstimulated CD8+ T cells sorted from spleen or lymph node cells, collected before intestinal transplant. These receptors originate from a human donor who received an intestinal transplant. Both conserved end residues are part of each CDR3. The D gene is left open where the match is weak. Only some rows state a clone size, as once, few, many or a class for expanded clones.

NA,TRBD2,TRBV4-1,TRBJ2-7,TGCGCCAGCAGCCCGACTAGCGCCGACGAGCAGTACTTC,CASSPTSADEQYF
NA,TRBD2,TRBV27,TRBJ2-7,TGTGCCAGCAGGGCATTTAGCGGGAGCCTGGTCGAGCAGTACTTC,CASRAFSGSLVEQYF
once,NA,TRBV9,TRBJ1-1,TGTGCCAGCAGCGTAGGGGGGCAGTTGAACACTGAAGCTTTCTTT,CASSVGGQLNTEAFF
once,NA,TRBV25-1,TRBJ1-1,TGTGCCAGCAGCTCTACCGTGAACACTGAAGCTTTCTTT,CASSSTVNTEAFF
NA,TRBD1,TRBV4-1,TRBJ1-5,TGCGCCAGCAGCCAACAAGGGGGCGCGAGCAATCAGCCCCAGCATTTT,CASSQQGGASNQPQHF
NA,NA,TRBV6-6,TRBJ2-7,TGTGCCAGCGGAGGAGTAAGCTCCTACGAGCAGTACTTC,CASGGVSSYEQYF
NA,NA,TRBV6-5,TRBJ2-7,TGTGCCAGCAGTAAGGGGGAGAACGAGCAGTACTTC,CASSKGENEQYF
NA,NA,TRBV28,TRBJ2-1,TGTGCCAGCAGTCGCAATGAGCAGTTCTTC,CASSRNEQFF
NA,NA,TRBV7-9,TRBJ2-5,TGTGCCAGCAGCTTAGACTATGAGTACCAAGAGACCCAGTACTTC,CASSLDYEYQETQYF
NA,NA,TRBV28,TRBJ2-7,TGTGCCAGCAGCCCCGGGGAAGCTTGGCACGAGCAGTACTTC,CASSPGEAWHEQYF
NA,NA,TRBV6-1,TRBJ2-1,TGTGCCAGCAGTGAAGAATCTTGGCGCAATGAGCAGTTCTTC,CASSEESWRNEQFF
NA,NA,TRBV10-3,TRBJ1-2,TGTGCCATCAGGAGTGGGACCAACTATGGCTACACCTTC,CAIRSGTNYGYTF
once,NA,TRBV4-1,TRBJ2-7,TGCGCCAGCAGCCCTACAACAGGGATCCACGAGCAGTACTTC,CASSPTTGIHEQYF
once,NA,TRBV18,TRBJ2-1,TGTGCCAGCTCACCAGTTGACAGCTCCTACAATGAGCAGTTCTTC,CASSPVDSSYNEQFF
once,TRBD1,TRBV7-8,TRBJ1-1,TGTGCCAGCAGCGCCGGACAGGGGAACACTGAAGCTTTCTTT,CASSAGQGNTEAFF
NA,NA,TRBV25-1,TRBJ1-1,TGTGCCAGCAGTGCCCCCGGGGGGGTGAACACTGAAGCTTTCTTT,CASSAPGGVNTEAFF
NA,TRBD2,TRBV27,TRBJ2-1,TGTGCCAGCAGTAAAGGGACTAGCGACTACAATGAGCAGTTCTTC,CASSKGTSDYNEQFF
NA,NA,TRBV9,TRBJ2-1,TGTGCCAGCAGCGTATCGACTGAGCAGTTCTTC,CASSVSTEQFF
NA,TRBD2,TRBV10-1,TRBJ2-3,TGCGCCAGCAGTGGGACTAGCGGAGCTAGCACAGATACGCAGTATTTT,CASSGTSGASTDTQYF
once,TRBD2,TRBV7-8,TRBJ2-1,TGTGCCAGTGGACTAGCTGACGGCAATGAGCAGTTCTTC,CASGLADGNEQFF
NA,NA,TRBV7-8,TRBJ2-7,TGTGCCAGCAGCTCCGGGTCCTGGGCCGCATACGAGCAGTACTTC,CASSSGSWAAYEQYF
NA,TRBD1,TRBV30,TRBJ2-7,TGTGCCTCCTCCGACAGGGGAGGCTACGAGCAGTACTTC,CASSDRGGYEQYF